This T cell receptor (beta chain) was observed in a study of identical twins. Only healthy Caucasians were included as donors. This clonotype was picked up a small number of times. The antigen is undetermined. Germline assignment: CDR1 SQVTM and CDR2 ANQGSEA. The V end was cut by 3 bases, the J end by 0 bases, with 8 bases between. The CDR3 contains 13 residues. Broader study findings: The same donors were not followed; conclusions instead depended on cross-sectional statistical analysis. Twins' excess sharing was less marked for out-of-frame beta sequences. Beta clonotypes that were abundant in cord blood contained fewer insertions, a pattern absent from memory repertoires.

TCRdb used MiXCR to reprocess the 5' RACE reads, holding one entry per CDR3 protein. The sample comprises under 250,000 distinct CDR3 sequences, approximately 7.8% of which are singletons, and under 6% rests with the top ten. The same sample was also used in a study of yellow fever vaccine responses in identical twins.

Sequencing was done on a sample of CD8+ T cells sorted from blood. This clonotype was sampled from a woman younger than 35 in good health. This chain joins TRBV29-1 and TRBJ1-1; D gene ambiguous. CDR3 DNA: TGCAGCGTTGAGGGCGGTTTGAACACTGAAGCTTTCTTT. Protein sequence: CSVEGGLNTEAFF.